The 20 T cell receptor beta chains presented below share a single source sample, sequenced in a study of T cells expressing NK-cell markers. TCRdb processed the 5' RACE reads again and assigns one entry to each CDR3 protein, with no DNA. This specimen shows 200,000 to 300,000 distinct CDR3 sequences; the ten leading clones hold around 0.4%. Material: blood T cells: a sorted CD56 or NKG2C T cell subset, CD4+ or CD8+ T cells, or bulk PBMC T cells (not recorded which). The receptor set was obtained from a man younger than 35 in good health.

The V call is TRBV7-2, the J call TRBJ2-5. The CDR3 totals 16 residues. Germline lookup yields CDR1 SGHTA and CDR2 FQGNSA. The CDR3 spells CASSLGPAVTQETQYF.

The CDR3 loop is CASSLVQPSYNEQFF. The rearrangement joins TRBV7-6 to TRBJ2-1. CDR3 length equals 15 residues. The germline V gene has CDR1 SGHVS and CDR2 FNYEAQ.

V is TRBV15 and J is TRBJ1-1; the TCRdb call, TRBD1, lacks DNA for checking. Germline V gene sequence: CDR1 LNHNV, CDR2 YYDKDF (reference sequence). This CDR3 region has 12 residues. The CDR3 region is CATSREGGEAFF.

This sequence joins TRBV12-3 or TRBV12-4 and TRBJ1-2; as DNA is missing, the TRBD1 call by TCRdb cannot be tested. There are 16 residues in the CDR3. The CDR3 spells CASSLAGGRGNYGYTF.

V is TRBV6-1 and J is TRBJ1-4; absent DNA, TCRdb's TRBD1 call cannot be checked. The CDR3 has 14 residues. Germline V gene sequence: CDR1 MNHNS, CDR2 SASEGT. The CDR3 region is CASSRQSTNEKLFF.

The chain has TRBV20-1 and TRBJ2-3; TCRdb selects TRBD1, and the lack of DNA leaves this call unchecked. There are 16 residues in the CDR3. In germline, CDR1 is DFQATT, CDR2 SNEGSKA (reference sequence). The CDR3 here is CSAPGERRQITDTQYF.

CDR3 protein: CASSSLLGTRVTDTQYF. This sequence joins TRBV7-9 and TRBJ2-3; TCRdb names TRBD2, which stays unverified in the absence of DNA. This CDR3 comprises 17 residues. The germline gives CDR1 SEHNR, CDR2 FQNEAQ (reference sequence).

This sequence joins TRBV6-5 and TRBJ2-7. CDR3 length: 14 amino acids. Per the germline V gene, CDR1 is MNHEY and CDR2 is SVGAGI. The CDR3 here is CASSYSVEIYEEYF.

The chain uses TRBV29-1 and TRBJ1-1; TCRdb returns TRBD1, unconfirmable since there is no DNA. The CDR3 extends over 12 amino acids. Germline V gene data show CDR1 as SQVTM and CDR2 as ANQGSEA. CDR3 region: CSVDGTATEAFF.

This chain links TRBV12-3 or TRBV12-4 with TRBJ2-5; TCRdb returns TRBD1, unconfirmable since there is no DNA. This CDR3 is 22 amino acids long. The CDR3 spells CASSLLGYHQETQSLRPESQYF.

This chain joins TRBV5-5 and TRBJ1-1; TCRdb's D call, TRBD1, is unchecked because there is no DNA. The germline gives CDR1 SGHKS, CDR2 YYEKEE (reference sequence). This CDR3 comprises 14 residues. The CDR3: CASSPDSLNTEAFF. The full variable domain, rest sourced from reference TRBV5-5 and TRBJ1-1, is DAGVTQSPTHLIKTRGQQVTLRCSPISGHKSVSWYQQVLGQGPQFIFQYYEKEERGRGNFPDRFSARQFPNYSSELNVNALLLGDSALYLCASSPDSLNTEAFFGQGTRLTVV.

The rearrangement links TRBV3-1 to TRBJ2-7. The CDR3 sequence is 11 residues long. The V gene's germline CDR1 is LGHDT and CDR2 YNNKEL (reference sequence). The CDR3 reads CASGELYEQYF.

The genes are TRBV6-5 and TRBJ2-5; TCRdb proposes TRBD1, but this gene call is untestable without DNA. The CDR3 runs 16 residues. Germline lookup yields CDR1 MNHEY and CDR2 SVGAGI. The CDR3 region is CASSYSRSGGAETQYF.

The chain has TRBV6-1 and TRBJ1-2; TCRdb picks TRBD1, but there is no DNA to check that call. The CDR3 contains 15 residues. Germline lookup yields CDR1 MNHNS and CDR2 SASEGT. CDR3 residues: CASSEPARGAGGYTF.

The V call is TRBV20-1, the J call TRBJ2-1; TCRdb's D gene call, TRBD2, goes unchecked for lack of DNA. CDR3 size: 13 residues. CDR1 and CDR2 from the germline V gene are DFQATT and SNEGSKA (reference sequence). CDR3: CSAGTSVNNEQFF.

This chain uses TRBV29-1 with TRBJ2-7. This CDR3 comprises 12 residues. CDR1 is SQVTM, CDR2 ANQGSEA, per germline. CDR3 loop: CSVGVGNYEQYF.

The chain is built from TRBV19 and TRBJ1-1; TCRdb's D call, TRBD1, is unchecked because there is no DNA. This CDR3 is 14 amino acids long. Germline loops: CDR1 LNHDA, CDR2 SQIVND (reference sequence). The CDR3: CASSMTGSDGEAFF.

The chain couples TRBV6-1 to TRBJ1-1. Germline loops: CDR1 MNHNS, CDR2 SASEGT. The CDR3 covers 16 residues. The CDR3 protein is CASSEAGRAWDTEAFF.

The V call is TRBV5-4, the J call TRBJ1-2; TCRdb names TRBD1, which stays unverified in the absence of DNA. CDR3 length: 15 amino acids. Germline V CDR1 and CDR2: SGHNT, YYREEE (reference sequence). CDR3 amino acids: CASSWGTGISLGYTF.

The chain joins TRBV20-1 to TRBJ1-5. CDR1 and CDR2 (germline): DFQATT, SNEGSKA (reference sequence). The CDR3 is 13 residues long. CDR3 protein: CSAGGGPYQPQHF.